This T cell receptor beta chain was captured in a study of T cells of healthy individuals. TCRdb redid the calling of the 5' RACE reads with MiXCR, one entry per CDR3 protein. The sample lists about 82,000 distinct CDR3 sequences, approximately 4.8% occurring once. V was shortened by 5 bases and J by 5 bases, with 9 bases between the two germline ends. The CDR3 length is 13 residues. CDR1 is SGHTA, CDR2 FQGNSA, per germline. The chain uses TRBV7-2 and TRBJ1-4; unclear D gene. This clonotype was obtained from a female donor in good health. CDR3 loop: CASSKALNEKLFF. In nucleotides, the CDR3 is TGTGCCAGCAGCAAGGCGTTAAATGAAAAACTGTTTTTT.